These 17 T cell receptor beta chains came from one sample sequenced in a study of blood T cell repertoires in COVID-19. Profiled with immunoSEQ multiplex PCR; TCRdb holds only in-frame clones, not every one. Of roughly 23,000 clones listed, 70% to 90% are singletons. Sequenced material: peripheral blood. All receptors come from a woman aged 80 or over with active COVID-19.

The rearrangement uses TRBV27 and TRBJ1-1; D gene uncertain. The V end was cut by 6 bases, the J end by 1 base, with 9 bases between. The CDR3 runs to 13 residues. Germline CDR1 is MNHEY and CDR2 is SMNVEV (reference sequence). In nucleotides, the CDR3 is TGTGCCAGCAGACGAACGGGGAACACTGAAGCTTTCTTT. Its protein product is CASRRTGNTEAFF.

Here the CDR3 reads CASRSGQGRYEQYF. CDR3 nucleotides: TGTGCCAGCAGATCCGGACAGGGGAGGTACGAGCAGTACTTC. V gene TRBV7-2 combines with J gene TRBJ2-7, with TRBD1 identical over 9 bases. The germline gives CDR1 SGHTA, CDR2 FQGNSA. This CDR3 region has 14 residues. Germline trimming cut 6 bases from V and 4 bases from J; bases unmatched to any gene: 7.

The CDR3 DNA is TGTGCCAGCAGGGATTTGAGGGAGGGCTACACCTTC. It yields the protein CASRDLREGYTF. V is TRBV3-1 (or the pseudogene TRBV3-2) and J is TRBJ1-2; no clear D. The CDR3 extends over 12 amino acids. Trimming took 6 bases from V and 8 from J, leaving 13 bases between them. Germline V gene lookup returns CDR1 LGHDT and CDR2 YNNKEL (reference sequence).

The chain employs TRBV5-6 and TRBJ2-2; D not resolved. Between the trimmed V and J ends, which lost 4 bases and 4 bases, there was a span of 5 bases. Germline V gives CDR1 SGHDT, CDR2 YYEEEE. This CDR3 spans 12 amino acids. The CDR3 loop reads CASSLSTGELFF. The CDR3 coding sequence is TGTGCCAGCAGCCTTTCCACCGGGGAGCTGTTTTTT.

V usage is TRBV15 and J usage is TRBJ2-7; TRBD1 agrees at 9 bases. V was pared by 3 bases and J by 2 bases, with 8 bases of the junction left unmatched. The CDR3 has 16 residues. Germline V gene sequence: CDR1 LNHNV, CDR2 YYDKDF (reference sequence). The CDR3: CATSSRTGVFTYEQYF. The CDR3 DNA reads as TGTGCCACCAGCAGTAGGACAGGGGTTTTCACCTACGAGCAGTACTTC.

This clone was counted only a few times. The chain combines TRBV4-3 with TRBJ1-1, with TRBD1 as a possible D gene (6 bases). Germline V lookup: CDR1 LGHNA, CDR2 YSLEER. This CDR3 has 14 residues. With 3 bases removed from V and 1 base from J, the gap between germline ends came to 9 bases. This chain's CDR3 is CASSQGQTNTEAFF. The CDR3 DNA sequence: TGCGCCAGCAGCCAGGGACAAACGAACACTGAAGCTTTCTTT.

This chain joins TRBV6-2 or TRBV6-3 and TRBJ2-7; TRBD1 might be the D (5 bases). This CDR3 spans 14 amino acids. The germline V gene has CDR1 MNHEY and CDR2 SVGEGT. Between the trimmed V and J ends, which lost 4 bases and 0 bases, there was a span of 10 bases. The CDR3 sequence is CASSLHRLSYEQYF. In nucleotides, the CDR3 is TGTGCCAGCAGTTTACACAGGCTCTCCTACGAGCAGTACTTC.

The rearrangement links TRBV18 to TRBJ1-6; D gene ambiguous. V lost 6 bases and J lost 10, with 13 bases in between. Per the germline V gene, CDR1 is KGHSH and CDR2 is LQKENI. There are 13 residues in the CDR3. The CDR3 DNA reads TGTGCCAGCTCCCCAACTAGCGGCTCACCCCTCCACTTT. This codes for CASSPTSGSPLHF. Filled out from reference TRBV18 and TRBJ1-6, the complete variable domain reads NAGVMQNPRHLVRRRGQEARLRCSPMKGHSHVYWYRQLPEEGLKFMVYLQKENIIDESGMPKERFSAEFPKEGPSILRIQQVVRGDSAAYFCASSPTSGSPLHFGNGTRLTVT.

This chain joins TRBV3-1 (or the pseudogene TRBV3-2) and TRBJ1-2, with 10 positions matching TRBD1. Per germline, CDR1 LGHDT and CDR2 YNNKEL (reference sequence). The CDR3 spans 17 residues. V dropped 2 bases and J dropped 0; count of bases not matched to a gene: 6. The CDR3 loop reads CASSQNLGQGANYGYTF. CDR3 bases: TGTGCCAGCAGCCAAAACCTTGGACAGGGGGCTAACTATGGCTACACCTTC.

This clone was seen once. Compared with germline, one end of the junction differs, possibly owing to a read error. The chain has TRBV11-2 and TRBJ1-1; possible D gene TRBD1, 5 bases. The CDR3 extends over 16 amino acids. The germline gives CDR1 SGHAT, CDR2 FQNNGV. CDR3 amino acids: CASSLDRRIGAPEAFF. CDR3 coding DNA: TGTGCCAGCAGCCTAGACCGGCGGATAGGGGCCCCTGAAGCTTTCTTT.

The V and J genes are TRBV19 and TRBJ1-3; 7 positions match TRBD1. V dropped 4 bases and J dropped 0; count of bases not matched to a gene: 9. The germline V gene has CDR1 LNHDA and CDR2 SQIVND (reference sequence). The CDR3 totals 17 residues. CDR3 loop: CASSTRGQTNSGNTIYF. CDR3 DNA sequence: TGTGCCAGTAGTACCCGGGGACAGACTAACTCTGGAAACACCATATATTTT.

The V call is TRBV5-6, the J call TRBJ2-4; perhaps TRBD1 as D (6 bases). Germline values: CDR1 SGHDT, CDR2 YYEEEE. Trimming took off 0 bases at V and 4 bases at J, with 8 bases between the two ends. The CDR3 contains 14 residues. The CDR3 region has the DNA TGTGCCAGCAGCTTGGTGCAGGGGAAAAACATTCAGTACTTC. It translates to CASSLVQGKNIQYF.

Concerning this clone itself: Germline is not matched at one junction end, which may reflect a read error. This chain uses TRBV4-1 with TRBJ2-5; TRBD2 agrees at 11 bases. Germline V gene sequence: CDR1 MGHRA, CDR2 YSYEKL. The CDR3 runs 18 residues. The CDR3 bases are TGCGCCAGCAGCCAAGAAGGTTTGCTAGCGGGGGGCCAAGGGACCCAGTACTTC. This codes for CASSQEGLLAGGQGTQYF.

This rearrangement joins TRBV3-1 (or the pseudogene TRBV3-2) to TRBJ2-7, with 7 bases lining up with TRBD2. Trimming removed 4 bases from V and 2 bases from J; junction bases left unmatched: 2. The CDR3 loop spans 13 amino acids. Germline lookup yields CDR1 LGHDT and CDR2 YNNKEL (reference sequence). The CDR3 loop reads CASSRGGPYEQYF. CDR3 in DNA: TGTGCCAGCAGCCGGGGGGGTCCCTACGAGCAGTACTTC.

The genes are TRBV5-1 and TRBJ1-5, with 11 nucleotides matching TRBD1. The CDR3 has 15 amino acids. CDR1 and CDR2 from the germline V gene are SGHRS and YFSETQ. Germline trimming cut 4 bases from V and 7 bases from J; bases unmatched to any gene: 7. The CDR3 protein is CASSAGQGAGQPQHF. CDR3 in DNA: TGCGCCAGCAGCGCCGGACAGGGGGCAGGCCAGCCCCAGCATTTT.

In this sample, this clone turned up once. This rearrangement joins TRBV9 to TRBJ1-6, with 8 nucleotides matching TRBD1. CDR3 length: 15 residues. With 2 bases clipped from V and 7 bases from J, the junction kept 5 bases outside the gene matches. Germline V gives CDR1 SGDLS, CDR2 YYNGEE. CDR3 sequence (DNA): TGTGCCAGCAGCGTGGGGACAGGCACCAATTCACCCCTCCACTTT. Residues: CASSVGTGTNSPLHF.

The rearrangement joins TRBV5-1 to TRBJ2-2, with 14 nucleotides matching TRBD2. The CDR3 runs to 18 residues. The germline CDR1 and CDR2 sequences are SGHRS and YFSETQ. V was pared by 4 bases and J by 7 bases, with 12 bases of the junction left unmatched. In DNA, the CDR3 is TGCGCCAGCAGCCCCCGGACTAGCGGGGGGCCAAGGGACGGGGAGCTGTTTTTT. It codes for CASSPRTSGGPRDGELFF.